Below, 21 T cell receptor beta chains from the same sample are listed, as sequenced in a study of cytomegalovirus exposure and HLA in healthy donors. The study ran its PCR with 60 Vbeta and 13 Jbeta primers. TCRdb's copy holds only in-frame clones and misses some; the assay was immunoSEQ multiplex PCR. The sample shows 150,000 to 200,000 clones, approximately 77% of them seen only once. Input material: PBMCs. The source is a man aged 45-60 years in good health and CMV-seropositive.

The chain joins TRBV28 to TRBJ2-1; 15 bases align to TRBD2. The CDR3 is made up of 17 amino acids. The germline CDR1 and CDR2 sequences are MDHEN and SYDVKM. The J segment lost 12 bases and the V segment lost 4 bases, leaving 13 bases of the junction unmatched. The CDR3 DNA sequence: TGTGCCAGCAGTTCCATTCTAAGGACTAGCGGGGGGGCCGGGCAGTTCTTC. This translates into CASSSILRTSGGAGQFF.

J is TRBJ2-3 and V is TRBV6-5; 11 nucleotides agree with TRBD2. This CDR3 has 15 residues. V dropped 4 bases and J dropped 3; count of bases not matched to a gene: 3. Germline V gene data show CDR1 as MNHEY and CDR2 as SVGAGI. For the CDR3, the DNA is TGTGCCAGCAGTTTAGCGGGGGGGCAAACAGATACGCAGTATTTT. It encodes CASSLAGGQTDTQYF.

This clone occurred a few times. V usage is TRBV10-1 and J usage is TRBJ2-5; D perhaps matches TRBD2 (5 bases). This CDR3 is 15 amino acids long. Per the germline V gene, CDR1 is WNHNN and CDR2 is SYGVQD (reference sequence). V lost 2 bases and J lost 1, with 11 bases in between. CDR3 sequence reads: CASSEKAGLQETQYF. DNA for the CDR3: TGCGCCAGCAGTGAGAAGGCAGGACTCCAAGAGACCCAGTACTTC.

This chain uses TRBV4-3 with TRBJ2-7; a possible D gene is TRBD1 (6 bases). The CDR3 covers 15 residues. V was shortened by 1 base and J by 2 bases, with 12 bases between the two germline ends. Germline CDR1 LGHNA, CDR2 YSLEER. The CDR3 sequence is CASSQVPRGTYEQYF. For the CDR3, the DNA is TGCGCCAGCAGCCAAGTTCCCAGGGGTACCTACGAGCAGTACTTC.

The chain recombines TRBV27 with TRBJ1-2, with TRBD1 identical over 9 bases. This CDR3 comprises 15 residues. Germline lookup yields CDR1 MNHEY and CDR2 SMNVEV (reference sequence). Unmatched junction bases numbered 6, after V lost 5 bases and J lost 2 bases. The CDR3 reads CASSIRTGANYGYTF. The CDR3 nucleotides read TGTGCCAGCAGTATAAGGACAGGGGCGAACTATGGCTACACCTTC.

The chain recombines TRBV4-3 with TRBJ1-2; a possible D gene is TRBD1 (6 bases). The CDR3 runs 16 residues. V was clipped by 1 base and J by 3 bases, with 15 bases between them. The germline CDR1 and CDR2 sequences are LGHNA and YSLEER. The CDR3 DNA reads TGCGCCAGCAGCCAAGGAGGGGGGGGGCGAGACTATGGCTACACCTTC. Translation: CASSQGGGGRDYGYTF.

The chain combines TRBV5-4 with TRBJ2-7; tentatively, D is TRBD2 (6 bases). Germline CDR1 SGHNT, CDR2 YYREEE (reference sequence). There are 13 residues in the CDR3. The V gene lost 2 bases and the J gene lost 5 bases, with 11 bases spanning the gap. This CDR3 reads CASSLMGGNEQYF. DNA of the CDR3: TGTGCCAGCAGCTTAATGGGCGGGAACGAGCAGTACTTC.

V and J are TRBV18 and TRBJ2-7; possibly TRBD2 for D (5 bases). Germline assignment: CDR1 KGHSH and CDR2 LQKENI. Trimming stripped 1 base from V and 0 bases from J, with 13 bases between. This CDR3 spans 16 amino acids. Here the CDR3 reads CASSPLPAGNSYEQYF. CDR3 coding DNA: TGTGCCAGCTCACCACTACCCGCGGGCAACTCCTACGAGCAGTACTTC.

The chain is built from TRBV7-9 and TRBJ2-3; 8 bases are a match to TRBD2. The CDR3 is 16 amino acids. The trim removed 8 bases at V and 4 bases at J, leaving 14 bases unmatched. The germline gives CDR1 SEHNR, CDR2 FQNEAQ (reference sequence). CDR3 amino acids: CASGVWRGAGADTQYF. The CDR3 nucleotides are TGTGCCAGCGGCGTCTGGCGGGGGGCGGGGGCAGATACGCAGTATTTT.

V usage is TRBV5-4 and J usage is TRBJ2-5, with 10 bases lining up with TRBD2. V trimming: 2 bases; J trimming: 2 bases; junction bases outside the gene matches: 3. The V gene's germline CDR1 is SGHNT and CDR2 YYREEE (reference sequence). The CDR3 covers 15 residues. The CDR3 protein is CASSFSGGLQETQYF. DNA for the CDR3: TGTGCCAGCAGCTTTAGCGGGGGGCTACAAGAGACCCAGTACTTC.

The chain uses TRBV15 and TRBJ2-7, with D possibly TRBD2 on 6 matching bases. The CDR3 is 16 amino acids. Germline V lookup: CDR1 LNHNV, CDR2 YYDKDF (reference sequence). V lost 6 bases to trimming and J lost 3 bases, with 21 bases between them. This chain's CDR3 is CATRAGRRNDDYEQYF. In DNA, the CDR3 is TGTGCCACCAGGGCGGGGAGGCGAAATGACGACTACGAGCAGTACTTC.

The rearrangement uses TRBV7-7 and TRBJ2-3; TRBD1 agrees at 8 bases. The CDR3 has 15 residues. J gave up 0 bases and V 4 bases, and 3 bases lay outside the gene matches. Germline CDR1 reads SSHAT; CDR2 reads FNYEAQ (reference sequence). The CDR3 DNA sequence: TGTGCCAGCAGCTACAGGGGGTCTAGCACAGATACGCAGTATTTT. Translation gives CASSYRGSSTDTQYF.

V and J are TRBV9 and TRBJ2-3; 10 bases are shared with TRBD1. This CDR3 comprises 14 residues. With V trimmed by 3 bases and J by 6 bases, 4 bases remained unmatched. Germline lookup yields CDR1 SGDLS and CDR2 YYNGEE. The chain's CDR3 is CASSARGQGDTQYF. CDR3 DNA: TGTGCCAGCAGCGCCCGGGGACAGGGGGATACGCAGTATTTT.

This chain connects TRBV10-2 to TRBJ2-5, with D maybe TRBD1 (6 bases). The CDR3 is made up of 14 amino acids. Germline V gene sequence: CDR1 WSHSY, CDR2 SAAADI. The germline V and J ends were trimmed by 3 bases and 5 bases, with 13 bases remaining between them. The CDR3 nucleotides are TGCGCCAGCAGTGATGGGCTCAGGGGTGAGACCCAGTACTTC. Residues: CASSDGLRGETQYF.

V usage is TRBV14 and J usage is TRBJ1-1; 8 positions agree with TRBD1. CDR1 and CDR2 from the germline V gene are SGHDN and FVKESK. The V gene end was trimmed by 5 bases and the J gene end by 1 base; junction bases not matched to a gene: 6. The CDR3 runs to 15 residues. The CDR3 DNA reads TGTGCCAGCAGCAGGCAGGGGGCCGGGAACACTGAAGCTTTCTTT. It encodes CASSRQGAGNTEAFF.

This sequence joins TRBV9 and TRBJ2-5, with D perhaps matching TRBD1 (7 bases). CDR1 and CDR2 (germline): SGDLS, YYNGEE. The CDR3 runs to 16 residues. V was trimmed by 0 bases and J by 5 bases, leaving 17 bases between them. CDR3: CASSVAEGALRETQYF. The CDR3 nucleotides read TGTGCCAGCAGCGTAGCGGAGGGGGCGCTTCGTGAGACCCAGTACTTC.

This chain uses TRBV29-1 with TRBJ2-2, with a tentative D call TRBD2 (5 bases). The CDR3 runs 14 residues. Per germline, CDR1 SQVTM and CDR2 ANQGSEA. The V gene lost 5 bases and the J gene lost 6 bases, with 16 bases spanning the gap. CDR3 coding DNA: TGCAGCGTTACTAGTGCAGAATTGGCCGGGGAGCTGTTTTTT. Its protein product is CSVTSAELAGELFF.

The chain is built from TRBV2 and TRBJ1-3, with 7 bases fitting TRBD1. The germline CDR1 and CDR2 sequences are SNHLY and FYNNEI. The length of the CDR3 is 15 residues. V lost 8 bases to trimming and J lost 1 base; unmatched junction nucleotides: 8. The CDR3 protein is CASGRQGWSGNTIYF. The CDR3 coding sequence is TGTGCCAGCGGGCGACAGGGTTGGTCTGGAAACACCATATATTTT.

The table lists this clone with a few counts. The chain recombines TRBV18 with TRBJ2-7; 7 bases agree with TRBD1. The CDR3 contains 13 residues. CDR1 and CDR2 (germline): KGHSH, LQKENI. The ends lost 3 bases at V and 4 bases at J; junction bases unmatched: 3. The chain's CDR3 is CASSPAQGYEQYF. The CDR3 nucleotides are TGTGCCAGCTCACCCGCACAGGGGTACGAGCAGTACTTC.

This clone occurred a few times. The rearrangement links TRBV19 to TRBJ1-6, with 7 positions matching TRBD1. Germline values: CDR1 LNHDA, CDR2 SQIVND (reference sequence). V lost 3 bases and J lost 6; bases outside the gene matches: 2. The CDR3 runs to 14 residues. As DNA, the CDR3 is TGTGCCAGTAGTATCTCAGGGGGTAATTCACCCCTCCACTTT. It is translated as CASSISGGNSPLHF.

This clone was observed a handful of times. J is TRBJ1-1 and V is TRBV28; 7 bases are shared with TRBD1. The ends lost 1 base at V and 4 bases at J; junction bases unmatched: 3. Germline V gene sequence: CDR1 MDHEN, CDR2 SYDVKM. This CDR3 region has 14 residues. The CDR3 loop is CASSLSQGVTEAFF. The CDR3 nucleotides are TGTGCCAGCAGTTTATCGCAGGGGGTCACTGAAGCTTTCTTT.